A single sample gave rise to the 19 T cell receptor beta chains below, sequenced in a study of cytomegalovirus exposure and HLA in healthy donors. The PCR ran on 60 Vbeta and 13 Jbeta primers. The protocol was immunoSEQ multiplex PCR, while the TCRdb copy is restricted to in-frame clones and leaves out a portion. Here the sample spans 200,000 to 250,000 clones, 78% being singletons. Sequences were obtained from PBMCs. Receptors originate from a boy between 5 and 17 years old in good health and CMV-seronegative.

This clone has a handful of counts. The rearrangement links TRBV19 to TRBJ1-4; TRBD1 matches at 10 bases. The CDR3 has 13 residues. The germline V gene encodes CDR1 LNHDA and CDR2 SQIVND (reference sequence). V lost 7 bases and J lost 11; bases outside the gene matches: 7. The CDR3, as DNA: TGTGCCAGTACCCGCCCGGGACAGGGGAAACTGTTTTTT. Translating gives CASTRPGQGKLFF.

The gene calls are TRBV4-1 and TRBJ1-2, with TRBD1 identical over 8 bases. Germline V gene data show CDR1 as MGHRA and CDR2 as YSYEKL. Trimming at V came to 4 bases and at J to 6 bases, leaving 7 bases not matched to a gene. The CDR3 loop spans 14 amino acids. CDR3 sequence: CASSPRTGPHGYTF. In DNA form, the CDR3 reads TGCGCCAGCAGCCCCCGGACAGGGCCCCATGGCTACACCTTC.

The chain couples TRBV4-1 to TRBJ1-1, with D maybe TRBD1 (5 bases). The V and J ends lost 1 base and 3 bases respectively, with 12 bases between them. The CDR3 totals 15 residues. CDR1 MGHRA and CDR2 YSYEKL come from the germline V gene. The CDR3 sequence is CASSQGSWGDTEAFF. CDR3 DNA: TGCGCCAGCAGCCAAGGAAGTTGGGGCGACACTGAAGCTTTCTTT.

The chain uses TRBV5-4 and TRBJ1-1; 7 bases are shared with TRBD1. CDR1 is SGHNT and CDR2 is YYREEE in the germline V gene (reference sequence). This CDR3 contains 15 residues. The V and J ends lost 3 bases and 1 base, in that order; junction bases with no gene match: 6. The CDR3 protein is CASSSPAGGNTEAFF. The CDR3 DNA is TGTGCCAGCAGCTCTCCGGCAGGGGGGAACACTGAAGCTTTCTTT.

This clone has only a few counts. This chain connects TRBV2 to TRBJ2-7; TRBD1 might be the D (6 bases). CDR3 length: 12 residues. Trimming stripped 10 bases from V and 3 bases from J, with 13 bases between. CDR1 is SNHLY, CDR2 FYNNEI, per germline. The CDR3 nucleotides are TGTGCCAACTTGATACAGGGCTACGAGCAGTACTTC. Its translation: CANLIQGYEQYF.

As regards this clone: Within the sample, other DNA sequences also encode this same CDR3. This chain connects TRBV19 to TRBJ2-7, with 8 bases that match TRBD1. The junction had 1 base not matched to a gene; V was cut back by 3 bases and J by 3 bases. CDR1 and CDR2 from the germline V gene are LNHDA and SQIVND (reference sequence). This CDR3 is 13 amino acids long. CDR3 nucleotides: TGTGCCAGTAGTATCGACAGGGGCTACGAGCAGTACTTC. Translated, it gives CASSIDRGYEQYF.

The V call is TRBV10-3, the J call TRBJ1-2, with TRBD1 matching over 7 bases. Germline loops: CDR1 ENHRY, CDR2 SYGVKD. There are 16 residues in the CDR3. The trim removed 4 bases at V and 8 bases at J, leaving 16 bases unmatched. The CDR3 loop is CAISGLLKDRADGYTF. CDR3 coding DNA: TGTGCCATCAGTGGTCTGCTAAAAGACAGGGCTGACGGCTACACCTTC.

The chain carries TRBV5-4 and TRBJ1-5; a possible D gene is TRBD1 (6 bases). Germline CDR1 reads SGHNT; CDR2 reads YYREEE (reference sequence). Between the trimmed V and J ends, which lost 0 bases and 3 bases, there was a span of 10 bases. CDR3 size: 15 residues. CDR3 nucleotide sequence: TGTGCCAGCAGCTTGGCCGGGACATTCAATCAGCCCCAGCATTTT. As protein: CASSLAGTFNQPQHF.

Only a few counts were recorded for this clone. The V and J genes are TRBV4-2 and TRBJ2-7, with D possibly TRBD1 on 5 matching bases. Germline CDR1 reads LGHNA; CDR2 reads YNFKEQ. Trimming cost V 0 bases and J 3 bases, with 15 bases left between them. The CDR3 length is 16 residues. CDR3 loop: CASSQDRWSDSYEQYF. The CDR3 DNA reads TGTGCCAGCAGCCAAGATCGATGGTCCGACAGCTACGAGCAGTACTTC.

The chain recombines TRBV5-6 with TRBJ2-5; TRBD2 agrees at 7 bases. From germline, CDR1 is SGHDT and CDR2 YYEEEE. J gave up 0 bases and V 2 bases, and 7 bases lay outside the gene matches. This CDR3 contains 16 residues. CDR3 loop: CASSFVAGEYQETQYF. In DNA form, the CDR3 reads TGTGCCAGCAGCTTTGTGGCGGGGGAGTACCAAGAGACCCAGTACTTC.

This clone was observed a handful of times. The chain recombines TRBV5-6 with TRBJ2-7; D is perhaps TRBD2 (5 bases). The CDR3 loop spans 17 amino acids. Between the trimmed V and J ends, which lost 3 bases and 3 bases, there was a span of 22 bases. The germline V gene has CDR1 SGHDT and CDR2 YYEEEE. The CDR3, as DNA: TGTGCCAGCAGCTGGTCGGGGAGCGGAAAGCAACACTACGAGCAGTACTTC. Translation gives CASSWSGSGKQHYEQYF.

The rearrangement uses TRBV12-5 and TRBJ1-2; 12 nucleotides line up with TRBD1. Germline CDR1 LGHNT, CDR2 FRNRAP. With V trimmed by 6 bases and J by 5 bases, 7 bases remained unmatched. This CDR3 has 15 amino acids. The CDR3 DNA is TGTGCTAGTGGGCCGGGACAGGGGGCTCTGTATGGCTACACCTTC. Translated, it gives CASGPGQGALYGYTF.

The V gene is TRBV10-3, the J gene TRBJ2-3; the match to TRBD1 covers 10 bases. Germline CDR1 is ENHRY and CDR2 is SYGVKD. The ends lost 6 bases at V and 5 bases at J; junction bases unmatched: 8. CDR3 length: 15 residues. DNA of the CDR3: TGTGCCATCAGCCCGGGACAGGGGATCGGAGATACGCAGTATTTT. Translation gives CAISPGQGIGDTQYF.

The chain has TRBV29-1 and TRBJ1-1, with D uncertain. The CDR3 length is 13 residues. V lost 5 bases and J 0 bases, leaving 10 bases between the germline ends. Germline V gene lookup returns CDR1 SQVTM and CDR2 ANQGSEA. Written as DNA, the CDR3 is TGCAGCGTTATGGGCAGGATGAACACTGAAGCTTTCTTT. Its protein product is CSVMGRMNTEAFF.

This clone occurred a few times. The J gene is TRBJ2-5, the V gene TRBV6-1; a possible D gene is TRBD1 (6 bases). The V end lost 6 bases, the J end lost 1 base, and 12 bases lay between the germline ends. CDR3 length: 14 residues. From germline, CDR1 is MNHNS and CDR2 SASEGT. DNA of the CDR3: TGTGCCAGCAGACGACAGGTTGTCCAAGAGACCCAGTACTTC. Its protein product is CASRRQVVQETQYF.

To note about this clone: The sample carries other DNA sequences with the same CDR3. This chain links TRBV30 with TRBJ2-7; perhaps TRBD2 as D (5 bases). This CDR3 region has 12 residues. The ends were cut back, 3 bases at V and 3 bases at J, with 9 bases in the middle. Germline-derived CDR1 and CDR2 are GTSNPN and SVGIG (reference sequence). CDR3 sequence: CAWSPGGYEQYF. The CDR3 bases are TGTGCCTGGAGCCCAGGAGGCTACGAGCAGTACTTC.

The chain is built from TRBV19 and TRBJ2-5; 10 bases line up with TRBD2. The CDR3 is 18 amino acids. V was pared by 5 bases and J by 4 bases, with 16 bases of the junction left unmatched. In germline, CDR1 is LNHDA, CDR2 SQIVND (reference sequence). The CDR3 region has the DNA TGTGCCAGTAGTGTCGGCCCTAGCGGGAGAGGACTAGGAGAGACCCAGTACTTC. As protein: CASSVGPSGRGLGETQYF.

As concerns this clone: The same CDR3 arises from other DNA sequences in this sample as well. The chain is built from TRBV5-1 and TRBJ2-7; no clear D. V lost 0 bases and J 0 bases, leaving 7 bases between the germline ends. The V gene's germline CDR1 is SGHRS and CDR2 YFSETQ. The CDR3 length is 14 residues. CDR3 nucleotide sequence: TGCGCCAGCAGCTTGGGCCAAGCCTCCTACGAGCAGTACTTC. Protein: CASSLGQASYEQYF.

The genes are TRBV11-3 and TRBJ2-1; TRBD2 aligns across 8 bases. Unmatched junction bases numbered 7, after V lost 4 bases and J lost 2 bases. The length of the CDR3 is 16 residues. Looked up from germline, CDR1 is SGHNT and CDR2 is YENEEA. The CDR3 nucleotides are TGTGCCAGCAGCTCGCCCGGGACTAGTCCCTACAATGAGCAGTTCTTC. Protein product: CASSSPGTSPYNEQFF.